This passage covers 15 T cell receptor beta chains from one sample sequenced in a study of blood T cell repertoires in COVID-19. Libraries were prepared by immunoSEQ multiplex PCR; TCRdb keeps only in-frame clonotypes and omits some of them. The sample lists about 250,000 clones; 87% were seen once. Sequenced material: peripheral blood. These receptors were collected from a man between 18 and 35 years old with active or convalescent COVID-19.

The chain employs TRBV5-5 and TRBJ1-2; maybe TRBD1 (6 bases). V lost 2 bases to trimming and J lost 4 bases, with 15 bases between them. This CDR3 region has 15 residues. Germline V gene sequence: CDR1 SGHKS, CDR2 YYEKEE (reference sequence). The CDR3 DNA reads TGTGCCAGCAGCTTTTCATTTCAGGGGACCTATGGCTACACCTTC. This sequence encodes CASSFSFQGTYGYTF.

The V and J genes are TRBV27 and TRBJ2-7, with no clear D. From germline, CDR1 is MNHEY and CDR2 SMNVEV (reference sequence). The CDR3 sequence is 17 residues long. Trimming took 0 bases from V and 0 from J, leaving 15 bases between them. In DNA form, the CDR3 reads TGTGCCAGCAGTTTATCATATGAGCGCCACGCCTCCTACGAGCAGTACTTC. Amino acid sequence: CASSLSYERHASYEQYF.

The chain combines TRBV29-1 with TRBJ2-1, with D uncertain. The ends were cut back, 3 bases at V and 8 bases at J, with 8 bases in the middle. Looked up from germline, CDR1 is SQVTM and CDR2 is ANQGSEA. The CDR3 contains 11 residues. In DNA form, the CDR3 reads TGCAGCGTTGAGAGATTCGATGAGCAGTTCTTC. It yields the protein CSVERFDEQFF.

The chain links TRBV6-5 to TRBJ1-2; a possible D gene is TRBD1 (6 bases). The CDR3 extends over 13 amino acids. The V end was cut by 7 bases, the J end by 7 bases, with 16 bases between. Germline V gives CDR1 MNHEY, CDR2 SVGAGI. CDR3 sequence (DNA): TGTGCCAGCAATCCCAGGGGTCTCGGTGGCTACACCTTC. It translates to CASNPRGLGGYTF.

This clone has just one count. CDR3 nucleotide sequence: TGTGCCACTTACTGGACAGGGGCTGGCTACACCTTC. Its protein product is CATYWTGAGYTF. J is TRBJ1-2 and V is TRBV10-3; 9 bases line up with TRBD1. The CDR3 runs 12 residues. Germline V lookup: CDR1 ENHRY, CDR2 SYGVKD. J lost 7 bases, V lost 10 bases, and 7 bases had no gene match.

DNA of the CDR3: TGTGCCAGCAGCGTGGGGACTAGCGGTTACACAGATACGCAGTATTTT. It codes for CASSVGTSGYTDTQYF. The J gene is TRBJ2-3, the V gene TRBV9, with TRBD2 matching 11 bases. In germline, CDR1 is SGDLS, CDR2 YYNGEE. Trimming cost V 2 bases and J 2 bases; bases outside gene matches: 4. This CDR3 is 16 amino acids long.

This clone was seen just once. The CDR3 loop is CASSVAVGGQGKNIQYF. The CDR3 nucleotides are TGTGCCAGCAGCGTAGCCGTGGGAGGACAGGGGAAAAACATTCAGTACTTC. This sequence joins TRBV9 and TRBJ2-4; 9 nucleotides match TRBD1. Germline lookup yields CDR1 SGDLS and CDR2 YYNGEE. V gave up 0 bases and J gave up 4 bases; unmatched junction bases: 8. The CDR3 is 17 amino acids.

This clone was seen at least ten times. This CDR3 reads CASSFLGGTGGIDGYGYTF. The DNA for the CDR3 is TGTGCCAGCAGTTTCTTGGGTGGGACAGGGGGTATAGATGGCTATGGCTACACCTTC. This chain connects TRBV27 to TRBJ1-2; TRBD1 matches at 11 bases. Germline assignment: CDR1 MNHEY and CDR2 SMNVEV (reference sequence). The junction had 16 bases not matched to a gene; V was cut back by 3 bases and J by 4 bases. The CDR3 runs to 19 residues.

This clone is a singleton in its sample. CDR3 loop: CASSQGTGVDIQYF. The CDR3 DNA sequence: TGTGCCAGCAGCCAAGGGACAGGGGTGGACATTCAGTACTTC. The rearrangement uses TRBV14 and TRBJ2-4; TRBD1 matches 9 bases. The CDR3 length is 14 residues. J was trimmed by 8 bases and V by 1 base; bases with no gene match: 3. Germline CDR1 is SGHDN and CDR2 is FVKESK.

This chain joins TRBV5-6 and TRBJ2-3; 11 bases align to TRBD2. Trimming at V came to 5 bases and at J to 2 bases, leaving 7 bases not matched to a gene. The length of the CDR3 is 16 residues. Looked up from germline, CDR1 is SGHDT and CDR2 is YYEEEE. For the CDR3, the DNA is TGTGCCAGCAGGTCCCCGGGACTAGCGGCCACAGATACGCAGTATTTT. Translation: CASRSPGLAATDTQYF.

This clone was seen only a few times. DNA for the CDR3: TGTGCCAGCAGTCCCTATCGCGAAGCTTTCTTT. Its protein product is CASSPYREAFF. The chain uses TRBV28 and TRBJ1-1; D unresolved. Looked up from germline, CDR1 is MDHEN and CDR2 is SYDVKM. V dropped 5 bases and J dropped 8 bases, with 9 bases sitting between them. The CDR3 length is 11 residues. Full variable domain (outside the CDR3, taken from reference TRBV28 and TRBJ1-1): DVKVTQSSRYLVKRTGEKVFLECVQDMDHENMFWYRQDPGLGLRLIYFSYDVKMKEKGDIPEGYSVSREKKERFSLILESASTNQTSMYLCASSPYREAFFGQGTRLTVV.

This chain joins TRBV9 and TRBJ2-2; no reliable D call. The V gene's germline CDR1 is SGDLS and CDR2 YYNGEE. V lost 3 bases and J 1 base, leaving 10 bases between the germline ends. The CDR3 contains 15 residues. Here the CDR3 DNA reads TGTGCCAGCAGCGCACCCGGTGAGAACACCGGGGAGCTGTTTTTT. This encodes CASSAPGENTGELFF.

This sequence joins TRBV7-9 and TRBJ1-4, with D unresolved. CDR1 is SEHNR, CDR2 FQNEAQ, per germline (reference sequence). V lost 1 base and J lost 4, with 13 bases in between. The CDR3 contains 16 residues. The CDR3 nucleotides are TGTGCCAGCAGCTTAGGAATACAGAAGAATAATGAAAAACTGTTTTTT. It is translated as CASSLGIQKNNEKLFF.

The CDR3 reads CASSTSTGVNAGANVLTF. For the CDR3, the DNA is TGTGCCAGCAGCACTTCGACAGGGGTTAACGCTGGGGCCAACGTCCTGACTTTC. V and J are TRBV2 and TRBJ2-6, with 8 bases aligning to TRBD1. Germline V gene data show CDR1 as SNHLY and CDR2 as FYNNEI. Trimming cost V 6 bases and J 2 bases; bases outside gene matches: 12. The CDR3 covers 18 residues.

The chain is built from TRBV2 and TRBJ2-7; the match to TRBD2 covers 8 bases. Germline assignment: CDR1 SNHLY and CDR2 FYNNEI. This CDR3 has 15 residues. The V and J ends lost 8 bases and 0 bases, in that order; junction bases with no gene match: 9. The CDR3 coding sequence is TGTGCCAGCGGCGAACTAGCGGCCAACTCCTACGAGCAGTACTTC. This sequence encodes CASGELAANSYEQYF.